The TCR beta chain under discussion was sequenced for a study of T cell repertoires in cytomegalovirus infection. Across the study: Carrying CMV and the relevant HLA type showed in public TCR beta signatures. Points from the study as a whole: Clonotypes of TCR beta that were HLA-C-restricted and CMV-specific dominated the ex vivo response. Identification of carriers of CMV plus the relevant HLA was performed using cumulative public TCR beta family frequency.

TCRdb ran MiXCR on the reads and lists one entry per CDR3 protein. The sample consists of approximately 500,000 distinct CDR3 sequences, around 35% of them appearing once. Germline V gene sequence: CDR1 LGHNA, CDR2 YNFKEQ. CDR3 length: 16 amino acids. The ends were cut back, 0 bases at V and 0 bases at J, with 9 bases in the middle. Note on this clonotype: Its antigen is unknown.

The sequenced sample was cultured PBMCs, obtained from culture after CMV antigen stimulation. V and J are TRBV4-2 and TRBJ1-5, with D possibly matching TRBD1 (5 bases). The TCR sequence derives from a human donor in good health (CMV status not recorded). Some clones in this sample may be carry-over from other donors' samples. CDR3 protein: CASSQEGTLSNQPQHF. The CDR3 DNA sequence: TGTGCCAGCAGCCAAGAAGGGACCCTTAGCAATCAGCCCCAGCATTTT.